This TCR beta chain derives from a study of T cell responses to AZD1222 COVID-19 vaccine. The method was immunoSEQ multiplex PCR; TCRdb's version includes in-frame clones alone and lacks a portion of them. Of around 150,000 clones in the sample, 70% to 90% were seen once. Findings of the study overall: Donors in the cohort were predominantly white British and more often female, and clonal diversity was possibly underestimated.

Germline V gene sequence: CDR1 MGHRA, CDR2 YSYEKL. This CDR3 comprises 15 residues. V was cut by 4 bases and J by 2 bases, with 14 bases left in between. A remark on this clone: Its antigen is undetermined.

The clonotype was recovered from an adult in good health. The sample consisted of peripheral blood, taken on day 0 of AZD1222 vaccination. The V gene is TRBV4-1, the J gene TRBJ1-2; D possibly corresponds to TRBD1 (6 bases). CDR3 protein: CASSRSTGLNYGYTF. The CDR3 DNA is TGCGCCAGCAGCCGATCCACAGGGTTAAACTATGGCTACACCTTC.